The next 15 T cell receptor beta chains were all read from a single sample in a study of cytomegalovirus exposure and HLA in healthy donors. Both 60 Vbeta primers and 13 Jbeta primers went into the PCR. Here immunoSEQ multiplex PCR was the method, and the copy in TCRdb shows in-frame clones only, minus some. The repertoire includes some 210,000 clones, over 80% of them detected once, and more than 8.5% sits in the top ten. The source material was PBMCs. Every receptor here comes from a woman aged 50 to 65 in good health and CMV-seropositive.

CDR3 sequence reads: CATNPTGLETQYF. The CDR3 DNA follows: TGTGCCACCAATCCGACAGGGCTAGAGACCCAGTACTTC. V and J are TRBV19 and TRBJ2-5, with 7 bases lining up with TRBD1. The V gene's germline CDR1 is LNHDA and CDR2 SQIVND (reference sequence). V lost 10 bases and J lost 4; bases outside the gene matches: 9. The CDR3 spans 13 residues. Filled out from reference TRBV19 and TRBJ2-5, the complete variable domain reads DGGITQSPKYLFRKEGQNVTLSCEQNLNHDAMYWYRQDPGQGLRLIYYSQIVNDFQKGDIAEGYSVSREKKESFPLTVTSAQKNPTAFYLCATNPTGLETQYFGPGTRLLVL.

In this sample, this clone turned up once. In DNA form, the CDR3 reads TGCGCCAGCAGCCCAGGACAGGGTAACGAGCAGTACTTC. Encoded protein: CASSPGQGNEQYF. This chain links TRBV5-1 with TRBJ2-7; 8 bases match TRBD1. V shed 4 bases and J 5 bases; nucleotides not matched to a gene: 5. The V gene's germline CDR1 is SGHRS and CDR2 YFSETQ. The CDR3 has 13 amino acids.

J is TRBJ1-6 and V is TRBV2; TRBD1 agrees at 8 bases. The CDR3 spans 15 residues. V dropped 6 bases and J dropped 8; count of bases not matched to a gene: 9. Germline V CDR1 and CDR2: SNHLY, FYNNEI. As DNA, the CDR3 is TGTGCCAGCAGGGAACAGGGGGTTAAAGATTCACCCCTCCACTTT. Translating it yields CASREQGVKDSPLHF.

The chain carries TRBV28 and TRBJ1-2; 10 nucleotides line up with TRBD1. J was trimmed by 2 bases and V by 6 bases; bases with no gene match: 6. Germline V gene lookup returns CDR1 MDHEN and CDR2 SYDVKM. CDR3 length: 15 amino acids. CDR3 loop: CASSLRTGGNYGYTF. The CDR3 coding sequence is TGTGCCAGCAGCCTGAGGACAGGGGGGAACTATGGCTACACCTTC.

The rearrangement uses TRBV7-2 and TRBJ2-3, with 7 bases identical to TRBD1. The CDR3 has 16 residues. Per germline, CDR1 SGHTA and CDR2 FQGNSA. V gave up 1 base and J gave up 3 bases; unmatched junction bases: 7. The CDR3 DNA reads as TGTGCCAGCAGCTTAGAGATGACAGGGTGGACAGATACGCAGTATTTT. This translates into CASSLEMTGWTDTQYF.

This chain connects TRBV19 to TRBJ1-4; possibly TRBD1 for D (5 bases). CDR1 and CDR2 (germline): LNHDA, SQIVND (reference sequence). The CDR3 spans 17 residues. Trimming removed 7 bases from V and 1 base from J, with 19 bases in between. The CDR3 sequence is CASTLSGTRGTNEKLFF. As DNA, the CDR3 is TGTGCCAGTACCCTCTCGGGGACTCGCGGAACTAATGAAAAACTGTTTTTT.

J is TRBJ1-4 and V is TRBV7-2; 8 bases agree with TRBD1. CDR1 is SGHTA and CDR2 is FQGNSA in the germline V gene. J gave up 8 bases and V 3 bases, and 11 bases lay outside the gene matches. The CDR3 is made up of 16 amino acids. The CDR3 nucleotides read TGTGCCAGCAGCTTGGGAGGAGGGCAGGGGGCGGAAAAACTGTTTTTT. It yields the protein CASSLGGGQGAEKLFF.

In nucleotides, the CDR3 is TGTGCCAGCAGCTTAGTGAACCTTCGGACAGGGATTAACTATGGCTACACCTTC. It specifies CASSLVNLRTGINYGYTF. The chain recombines TRBV7-9 with TRBJ1-2; 8 nucleotides agree with TRBD1. The CDR3 sequence is 18 residues long. Germline V gives CDR1 SEHNR, CDR2 FQNEAQ (reference sequence). With 1 base clipped from V and 1 base from J, the junction kept 11 bases outside the gene matches.

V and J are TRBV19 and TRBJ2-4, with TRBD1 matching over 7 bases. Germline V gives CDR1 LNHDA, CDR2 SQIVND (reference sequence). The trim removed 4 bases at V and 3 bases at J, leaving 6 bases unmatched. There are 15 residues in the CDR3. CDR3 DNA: TGTGCCAGTAGTAGTAACAGGGGCGGCAAAAACATTCAGTACTTC. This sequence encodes CASSSNRGGKNIQYF. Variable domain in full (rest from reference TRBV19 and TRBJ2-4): DGGITQSPKYLFRKEGQNVTLSCEQNLNHDAMYWYRQDPGQGLRLIYYSQIVNDFQKGDIAEGYSVSREKKESFPLTVTSAQKNPTAFYLCASSSNRGGKNIQYFGAGTRLSVL.

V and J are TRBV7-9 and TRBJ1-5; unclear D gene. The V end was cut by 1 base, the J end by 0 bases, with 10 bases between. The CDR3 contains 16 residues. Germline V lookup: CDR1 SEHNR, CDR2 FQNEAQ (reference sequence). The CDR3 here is CASSLVGSYSNQPQHF. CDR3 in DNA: TGTGCCAGCAGCTTAGTGGGCAGTTATAGCAATCAGCCCCAGCATTTT.

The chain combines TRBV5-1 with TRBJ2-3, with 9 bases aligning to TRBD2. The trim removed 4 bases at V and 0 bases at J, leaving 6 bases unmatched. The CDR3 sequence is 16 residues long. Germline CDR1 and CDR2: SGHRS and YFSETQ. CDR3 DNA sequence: TGCGCCAGCAGCCCGGGACTAGCCTCTAGCACAGATACGCAGTATTTT. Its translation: CASSPGLASSTDTQYF.

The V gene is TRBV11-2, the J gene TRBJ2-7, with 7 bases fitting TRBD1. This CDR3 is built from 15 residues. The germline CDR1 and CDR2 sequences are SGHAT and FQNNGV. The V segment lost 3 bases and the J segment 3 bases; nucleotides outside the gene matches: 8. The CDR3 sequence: CASSFDRVGFYEQYF. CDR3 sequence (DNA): TGTGCCAGCAGCTTCGACAGGGTCGGGTTCTACGAGCAGTACTTC.

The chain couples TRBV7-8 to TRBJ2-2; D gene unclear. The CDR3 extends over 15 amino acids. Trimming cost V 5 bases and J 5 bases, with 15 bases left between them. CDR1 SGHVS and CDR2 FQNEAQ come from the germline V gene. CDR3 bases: TGTGCCAGCAGCCTCGTTCGGCCGAGGACCGGGGAGCTGTTTTTT. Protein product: CASSLVRPRTGELFF.

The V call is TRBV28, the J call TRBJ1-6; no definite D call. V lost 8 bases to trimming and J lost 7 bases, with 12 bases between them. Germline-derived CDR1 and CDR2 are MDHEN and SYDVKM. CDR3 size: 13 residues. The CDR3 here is CASRSFSNSPLHF. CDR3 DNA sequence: TGTGCCAGCCGTAGTTTTAGCAATTCACCCCTCCACTTT.

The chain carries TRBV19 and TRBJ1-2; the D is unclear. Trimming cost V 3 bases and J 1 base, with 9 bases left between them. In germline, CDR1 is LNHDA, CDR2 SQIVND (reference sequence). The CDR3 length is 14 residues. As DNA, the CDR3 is TGTGCCAGTAGTATCAGCGTTCTTAACTATGGCTACACCTTC. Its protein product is CASSISVLNYGYTF.